The rows below give T cell receptor beta chains drawn from one sample of a study of cytomegalovirus exposure and HLA in healthy donors. The assay was immunoSEQ multiplex PCR, and TCRdb's table has in-frame clones only and misses some. The table includes fewer than 200,000 clones, over 60% detected once. Sequenced input: PBMCs. These receptors all stem from a girl aged 10-17 years in good health and CMV-seronegative. CDR3s include the opening cysteine and the closing phenylalanine or tryptophan. The D gene is left open where the match is weak. The size entry is marked missing in some rows and otherwise reads once, few, many or a size class.

clone_size: -; v_call: TRBV5-1; j_call: TRBJ2-5; d_call: -; cdr3_aa: CASRKELYQETQYF; cdr3_nt: TGCGCCAGCAGGAAGGAGCTGTACCAAGAGACCCAGTACTTC
clone_size: -; v_call: TRBV18; j_call: TRBJ2-5; d_call: -; cdr3_aa: CASSPPGGGRSETQYF; cdr3_nt: TGTGCCAGCTCACCGCCTGGTGGGGGCCGATCGGAGACCCAGTACTTC
clone_size: -; v_call: TRBV14; j_call: TRBJ2-3; d_call: -; cdr3_aa: CASSPPGKSSADTQYF; cdr3_nt: TGTGCCAGCAGCCCACCCGGGAAATCTTCTGCAGATACGCAGTATTTT
clone_size: -; v_call: TRBV5-1; j_call: TRBJ2-1; d_call: TRBD2; cdr3_aa: CASSLRGGPYNEQFF; cdr3_nt: TGCGCCAGCAGCTTGCGGGGGGGACCCTACAATGAGCAGTTCTTC
clone_size: few; v_call: TRBV5-1; j_call: TRBJ1-6; d_call: -; cdr3_aa: CASSLGQAEGSPLHF; cdr3_nt: TGCGCCAGCAGCTTGGGACAGGCTGAGGGTTCACCCCTCCACTTT
clone_size: -; v_call: TRBV2; j_call: TRBJ1-1; d_call: -; cdr3_aa: CASTPDTEAFF; cdr3_nt: TGTGCCAGCACCCCAGACACTGAAGCTTTCTTT
clone_size: -; v_call: TRBV19; j_call: TRBJ1-1; d_call: TRBD1; cdr3_aa: CASSPGQGFTWHFVNTEAFF; cdr3_nt: TGTGCCAGTAGTCCCGGACAGGGTTTCACTTGGCATTTTGTAAACACTGAAGCTTTCTTT
clone_size: -; v_call: TRBV9; j_call: TRBJ2-2; d_call: -; cdr3_aa: CASSVDLGSYTGELFF; cdr3_nt: TGTGCCAGCAGCGTAGATTTGGGCAGCTACACCGGGGAGCTGTTTTTT
clone_size: -; v_call: TRBV6-5; j_call: TRBJ1-5; d_call: -; cdr3_aa: CASRLTVDNQPQHF; cdr3_nt: TGTGCCAGCAGACTCACAGTGGACAATCAGCCCCAGCATTTT
clone_size: -; v_call: TRBV19; j_call: TRBJ1-2; d_call: TRBD1; cdr3_aa: CASSWDRVVRGYTF; cdr3_nt: TGTGCCAGTAGTTGGGACAGGGTGGTGAGGGGCTACACCTTC
clone_size: -; v_call: TRBV5-4; j_call: TRBJ1-1; d_call: -; cdr3_aa: CASSLRVNTEAFF; cdr3_nt: TGTGCCAGCAGCTTGCGGGTGAACACTGAAGCTTTCTTT
clone_size: -; v_call: TRBV27; j_call: TRBJ1-2; d_call: TRBD1; cdr3_aa: CASSFGQDHPYGYTF; cdr3_nt: TGTGCCAGCAGTTTTGGACAGGACCATCCCTATGGCTACACCTTC
clone_size: -; v_call: TRBV7-8; j_call: TRBJ1-5; d_call: -; cdr3_aa: CASSPESHQPQHF; cdr3_nt: TGTGCCAGCAGCCCCGAGTCCCATCAGCCCCAGCATTTT
clone_size: -; v_call: TRBV5-1; j_call: TRBJ1-4; d_call: TRBD1; cdr3_aa: CASSLRTGGSEKLFF; cdr3_nt: TGCGCCAGCAGCTTGAGGACAGGGGGGAGTGAAAAACTGTTTTTT
clone_size: -; v_call: TRBV10-1; j_call: TRBJ1-2; d_call: -; cdr3_aa: CASSEAGPYGYTF; cdr3_nt: TGCGCCAGCAGTGAGGCAGGGCCCTATGGCTACACCTTC
clone_size: -; v_call: TRBV10-1; j_call: TRBJ2-1; d_call: TRBD1; cdr3_aa: CASSVSGTGFYNEQFF; cdr3_nt: TGCGCCAGCAGTGTATCCGGGACAGGATTTTACAATGAGCAGTTCTTC
clone_size: -; v_call: TRBV5-1; j_call: TRBJ1-2; d_call: -; cdr3_aa: CASSDSLGYGYTF; cdr3_nt: TGCGCCAGCAGCGACAGCCTCGGCTATGGCTACACCTTC
clone_size: few; v_call: TRBV30; j_call: TRBJ2-7; d_call: -; cdr3_aa: CAWSVGGGPPSGFQYF; cdr3_nt: TGTGCCTGGAGTGTAGGCGGGGGCCCTCCTTCAGGTTTTCAGTACTTC
clone_size: -; v_call: TRBV6-5; j_call: TRBJ2-7; d_call: TRBD1; cdr3_aa: CASSSRDRGYEQYF; cdr3_nt: TGTGCCAGCAGTTCCCGGGACAGGGGCTACGAGCAGTACTTC
clone_size: -; v_call: TRBV5-1; j_call: TRBJ2-2; d_call: -; cdr3_aa: CASSLARSSGAGELFF; cdr3_nt: TGCGCCAGCAGCTTGGCCAGGAGTAGCGGCGCCGGGGAGCTGTTTTTT
clone_size: -; v_call: TRBV7-9; j_call: TRBJ1-5; d_call: -; cdr3_aa: CASSPGGSNQPQHF; cdr3_nt: TGTGCCAGCAGCCCGGGGGGATCCAATCAGCCCCAGCATTTT
clone_size: -; v_call: TRBV2; j_call: TRBJ1-2; d_call: -; cdr3_aa: CASRTDYGYTF; cdr3_nt: TGTGCCAGCAGGACAGACTATGGCTACACCTTC